This T cell receptor (beta chain) was profiled in a study of OX40 agonist ivuxolimab in advanced cancers. Generated by immunoSEQ multiplex PCR, the TCRdb table keeps only in-frame clones and is missing some. The sample contains 84,000 or so clones, about 80% of which appear only once. CDR1 is LNHDA, CDR2 SQIVND, per germline (reference sequence). V gave up 11 bases and J gave up 4 bases, with 18 bases separating them. This CDR3 has 14 amino acids. The clonotype comes from an adult with an advanced solid tumor such as melanoma, head and neck, liver or kidney cancer. The sequencing here drew on CD4+ or CD8+ T cells sorted from blood, taken in a trial of the OX40 agonist ivuxolimab. V is TRBV19 and J is TRBJ2-1, with D perhaps assigned TRBD1 or TRBD2 (7 bases each). Written as DNA, the CDR3 is TGTGCCGCAAGCGGGGACAGCATATACAATGAGCAGTTCTTC. Amino acids: CAASGDSIYNEQFF.